This record looks at one T cell receptor (beta chain) sequence and its context. What it binds is not known. TCRdb's table, derived via immunoSEQ multiplex PCR, lists solely in-frame clones and lacks some. The table has around 130,000 clones, about 88% seen once. These data originate in a study of T cell responses to AZD1222 COVID-19 vaccine. There are 14 residues in the CDR3. CDR1 SNHLY and CDR2 FYNNEI come from the germline V gene. V was shortened by 11 bases and J by 0 bases, with 16 bases between the two germline ends. Study-wide points: Spike-specific TCR repertoires showed rising breadth and depth after two AZD1222 doses.

The sequences come from peripheral blood, collected 28 days after the second AZD1222 dose. The receptor's source is an adult who received the AZD1222 COVID-19 vaccine. J is TRBJ1-1 and V is TRBV2; weak D call: TRBD1 (6 bases). Written as DNA, the CDR3 is TGTGCCTCTCGGGACACGGGTATGAACACTGAAGCTTTCTTT. Translation: CASRDTGMNTEAFF. The full variable domain, completed using reference TRBV2 and TRBJ1-1, is EPEVTQTPSHQVTQMGQEVILRCVPISNHLYFYWYRQILGQKVEFLVSFYNNEISEKSEIFDDQFSVERPDGSNFTLKIRSTKLEDSAMYFCASRDTGMNTEAFFGQGTRLTVV.